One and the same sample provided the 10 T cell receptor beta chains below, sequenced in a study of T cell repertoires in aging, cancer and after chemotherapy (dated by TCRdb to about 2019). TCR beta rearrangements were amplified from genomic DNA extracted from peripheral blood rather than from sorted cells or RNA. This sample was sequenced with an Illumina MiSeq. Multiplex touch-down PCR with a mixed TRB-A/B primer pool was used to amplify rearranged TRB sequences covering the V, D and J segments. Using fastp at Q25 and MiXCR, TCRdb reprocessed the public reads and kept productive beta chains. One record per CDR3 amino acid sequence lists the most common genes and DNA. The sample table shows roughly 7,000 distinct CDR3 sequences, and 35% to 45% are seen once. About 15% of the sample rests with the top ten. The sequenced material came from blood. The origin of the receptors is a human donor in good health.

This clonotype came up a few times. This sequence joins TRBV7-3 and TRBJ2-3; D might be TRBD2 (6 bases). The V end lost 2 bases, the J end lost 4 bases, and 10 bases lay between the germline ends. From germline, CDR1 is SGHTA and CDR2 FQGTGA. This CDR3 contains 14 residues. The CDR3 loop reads CASSLGASADTQYF. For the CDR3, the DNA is TGTGCCAGCAGCTTAGGGGCTAGCGCAGATACGCAGTATTTT. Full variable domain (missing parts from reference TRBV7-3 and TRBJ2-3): GAGVSQTPSNKVTEKGKYVELRCDPISGHTALYWYRQSLGQGPEFLIYFQGTGAADDSGLPNDRFFAVRPEGSVSTLKIQRTERGDSAVYLCASSLGASADTQYFGPGTRLTVL.

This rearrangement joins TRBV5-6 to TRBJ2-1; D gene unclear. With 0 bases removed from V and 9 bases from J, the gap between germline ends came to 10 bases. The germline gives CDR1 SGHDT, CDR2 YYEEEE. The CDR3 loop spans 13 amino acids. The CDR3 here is CASSLAVVSEQFF. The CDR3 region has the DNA TGTGCCAGCAGCTTGGCCGTAGTCAGTGAGCAGTTCTTC.

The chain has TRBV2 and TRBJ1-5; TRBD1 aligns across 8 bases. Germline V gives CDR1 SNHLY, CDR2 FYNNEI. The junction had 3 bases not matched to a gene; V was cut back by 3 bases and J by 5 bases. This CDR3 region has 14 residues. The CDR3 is CASSDGQGYQPQHF. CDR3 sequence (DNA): TGTGCCAGCAGTGATGGACAGGGCTATCAGCCCCAGCATTTT.

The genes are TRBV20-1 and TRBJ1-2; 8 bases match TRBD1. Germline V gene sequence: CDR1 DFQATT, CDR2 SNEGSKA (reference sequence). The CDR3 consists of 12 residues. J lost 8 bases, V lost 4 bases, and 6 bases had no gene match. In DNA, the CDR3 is TGCAGTGCTAAGGACAGGGCTTACGGCTACACCTTC. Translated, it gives CSAKDRAYGYTF.

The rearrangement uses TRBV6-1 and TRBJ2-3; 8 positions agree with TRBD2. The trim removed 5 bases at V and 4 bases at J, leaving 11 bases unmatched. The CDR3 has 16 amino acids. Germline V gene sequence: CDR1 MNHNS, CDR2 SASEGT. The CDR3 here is CASSYFGRGEADTQYF. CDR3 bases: TGTGCCAGCAGTTACTTCGGGCGGGGGGAGGCAGATACGCAGTATTTT.

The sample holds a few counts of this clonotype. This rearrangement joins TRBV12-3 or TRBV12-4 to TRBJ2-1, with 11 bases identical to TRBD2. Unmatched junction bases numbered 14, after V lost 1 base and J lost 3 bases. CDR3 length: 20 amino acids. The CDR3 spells CASSLGFRLAGGHIYNEQFF. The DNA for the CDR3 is TGTGCCAGCAGTTTAGGTTTCCGGCTAGCGGGGGGCCACATCTACAATGAGCAGTTCTTC.

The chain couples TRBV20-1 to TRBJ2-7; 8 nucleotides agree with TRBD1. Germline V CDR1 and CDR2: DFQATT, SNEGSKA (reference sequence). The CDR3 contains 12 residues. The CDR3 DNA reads TGCAGCCTATCCGGGACAGGTTACGAGCAGTACTTC. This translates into CSLSGTGYEQYF.

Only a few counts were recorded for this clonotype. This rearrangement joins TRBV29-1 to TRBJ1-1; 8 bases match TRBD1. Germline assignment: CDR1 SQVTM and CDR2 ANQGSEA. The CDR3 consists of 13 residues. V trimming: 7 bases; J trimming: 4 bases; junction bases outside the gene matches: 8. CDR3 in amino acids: CSAEGQGATEAFF. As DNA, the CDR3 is TGCAGCGCCGAAGGACAGGGTGCCACTGAAGCTTTCTTT.

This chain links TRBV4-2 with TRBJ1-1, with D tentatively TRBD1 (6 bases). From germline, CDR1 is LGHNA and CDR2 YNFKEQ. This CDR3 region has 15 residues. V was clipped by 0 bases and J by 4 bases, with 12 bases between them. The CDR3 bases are TGTGCCAGCAGCCAAGACGCGGGGGCTGGCACTGAAGCTTTCTTT. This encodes CASSQDAGAGTEAFF.

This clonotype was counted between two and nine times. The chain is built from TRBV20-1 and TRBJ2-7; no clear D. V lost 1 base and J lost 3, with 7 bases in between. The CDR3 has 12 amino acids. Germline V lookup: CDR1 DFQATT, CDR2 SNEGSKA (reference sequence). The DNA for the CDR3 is TGCAGTGCTAGAGGGAGCCTCTACGAGCAGTACTTC. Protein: CSARGSLYEQYF.